These T cell receptor beta chains were read from a single sample in a study of shared clonotypes between healthy human individuals. Sequencing used immunoSEQ multiplex PCR; TCRdb keeps in-frame clones, though not all of them. Found here are 550,000 to 650,000 clones, 95% to 96% of them singletons; the top ten hold roughly 0.12%. The sequencing sample was made of naive CD8+ T cells sorted from blood. These receptors originate from a woman aged 30 to 39 in good health. Both conserved end residues are part of each CDR3. A D gene is named only where the DNA matches it firmly.

v_call	d_call	j_call	cdr3_nt	cdr3_aa
TRBV5-1	NA	TRBJ2-5	TGCGCCAGCAGTGATGACTTGAGCTTACAAGAGACCCAGTACTTC	CASSDDLSLQETQYF
TRBV7-6	TRBD2	TRBJ2-7	TGTGCCAGCAGCCCTCGACTAGCGGGAAACTACGAGCAGTACTTC	CASSPRLAGNYEQYF
TRBV9	TRBD2	TRBJ2-3	TGTGCCAGCAGCGTACACCATAGCGGGACTAGCACAGATACGCAGTATTTT	CASSVHHSGTSTDTQYF
TRBV4-1	NA	TRBJ2-1	TGCGCCAGCAGCCACCCGGGGGGCACCTACAATGAGCAGTTCTTC	CASSHPGGTYNEQFF
TRBV11-2	NA	TRBJ2-1	TGTGCCAGCAGCTTAGAGGGTTTGGCCGGACCTGGGGAGCAGTTCTTC	CASSLEGLAGPGEQFF
TRBV27	NA	TRBJ1-1	TGTGCCAGCAGTTCCCGACAGGATAACACTGAAGCTTTCTTT	CASSSRQDNTEAFF
TRBV14	NA	TRBJ1-2	TGTGCCAGCAGCCAAGTGGGACTCCGGGGCTACACCTTC	CASSQVGLRGYTF
TRBV19	NA	TRBJ1-3	TGTGCCAGTAGTAGAAGGTTGGTTCCAGGGGAGGTAGGAAACACCATATATTTT	CASSRRLVPGEVGNTIYF
TRBV27	NA	TRBJ1-2	TGTGCCAGCAGTGAAACAGGGTCCTGGGATGGCTACACCTTC	CASSETGSWDGYTF
TRBV28	TRBD1	TRBJ2-5	TGTGCCAGCAGTGGGGACAGGGGGTATCTCCAAGAGACCCAGTACTTC	CASSGDRGYLQETQYF
TRBV7-6	TRBD2	TRBJ2-1	TGTGCCAGCAGTCCTGGTACTAGCGGGAGGGCCCATGAGCAGTTCTTC	CASSPGTSGRAHEQFF
TRBV11-2	NA	TRBJ2-1	TGTGCCAGCAGGTCCGGGAGCGGGTCCACCTACAATGAGCAGTTCTTC	CASRSGSGSTYNEQFF
TRBV5-1	TRBD1	TRBJ2-1	TGCGCCAGCAGCGCCCGGGACAGGGCGATCAATGAGCAGTTCTTC	CASSARDRAINEQFF